The clone carrying this T cell receptor beta chain came up once. This specimen comes from a study of shared clonotypes between healthy human individuals. V was clipped by 5 bases and J by 5 bases, with 22 bases between them. Germline loops: CDR1 SGHAT, CDR2 FQDESV (reference sequence). The CDR3 has 18 residues. Profiling relied on immunoSEQ multiplex PCR, and the TCRdb table lists in-frame clones only, not all of them. The repertoire consists of around 690,000 clones, with less than 95% occurring once and the leading ten covering about a third. The chain joins TRBV11-1 to TRBJ1-6; D may be TRBD1 (6 bases). The sequence came from a young man in good health. Some clones in this sample may be carry-over from other donors' samples. Sequencing was performed on memory CD8+ T cells from PBMCs. Sample subset: CD45RO+ cells pooled with CCR7-negative TemRA cells. The CDR3 region is CASSPAWGAGIHNSPLHF. CDR3 coding DNA: TGTGCCAGCAGCCCAGCCTGGGGGGCGGGGATTCATAATTCACCCCTCCACTTT.